This T cell receptor beta chain was captured in a study of long-term antiretroviral therapy in people with HIV. Researchers report immunoSEQ v3.0 was run at survey level. The table came from immunoSEQ multiplex PCR; TCRdb's copy has only in-frame clones and leaves some out. Altogether 25,000 to 35,000 clones are present, 85% to 90% being singletons, with the ten largest covering 3% to 4.5%. The CDR3 sequence is 15 residues long. Per the germline V gene, CDR1 is MDHEN and CDR2 is SYDVKM. Unmatched junction bases numbered 6, after V lost 2 bases and J lost 5 bases. This clone showed up just once. Here the sequenced sample was unsorted PBMCs, taken 1.8 years after starting antiretroviral therapy. This chain links TRBV28 with TRBJ2-3; 8 nucleotides align to TRBD2. The origin of this receptor is a young woman with HIV. CDR3 DNA: TGTGCCAGCAGTTTAGGGCGGGGGGTTGGAGATACGCAGTATTTT. Its protein is CASSLGRGVGDTQYF.